These T cell receptor beta chains were read from a single sample in a study of PD-1 blockade in mismatch repair-deficient tumors. TCRdb's table, derived via immunoSEQ multiplex PCR, lists solely in-frame clones and lacks some. The repertoire consists of 56,000 or so clones, with over 70% occurring once and the leading ten covering about 8.1%. This specimen consisted of peripheral blood, obtained about 4.5 months after starting pembrolizumab. The receptor source for this set is an adult with mismatch repair-deficient cancer. The CDR3 runs from the conserved cysteine through the conserved F or W. The D gene is left open where the match is weak. Where a row states a size, it is once, few, many or the class of an expanded clone; other rows omit it.

v_gene: TRBV7-8; d_gene: -; abundance: -; j_gene: TRBJ2-7; CDR3aa: CASSRPPFSSYEQYF; CDR3nt: TGTGCCAGCAGCCGACCACCCTTCTCTTCCTACGAGCAGTACTTC
v_gene: TRBV11-3; d_gene: -; abundance: once; j_gene: TRBJ1-2; CDR3aa: CASSARGGALGYTF; CDR3nt: TGTGCCAGCAGCGCCAGAGGGGGGGCGCTTGGCTACACCTTC
v_gene: TRBV9; d_gene: TRBD2; abundance: -; j_gene: TRBJ2-5; CDR3aa: CASSYSGREETQYF; CDR3nt: TGTGCCAGCAGTTATAGCGGGAGGGAAGAGACCCAGTACTTC
v_gene: TRBV7-2; d_gene: TRBD1; abundance: few; j_gene: TRBJ1-5; CDR3aa: CASSLRAGGDQPQHF; CDR3nt: TGTGCCAGCAGCTTACGGGCAGGGGGTGATCAGCCCCAGCATTTT
v_gene: TRBV9; d_gene: -; abundance: -; j_gene: TRBJ2-1; CDR3aa: CASSVGTISYNEQFF; CDR3nt: TGTGCCAGCAGCGTAGGCACTATCTCCTACAATGAGCAGTTCTTC
v_gene: TRBV18; d_gene: -; abundance: -; j_gene: TRBJ2-7; CDR3aa: CASSLPGTLTYEQYF; CDR3nt: TGTGCCAGCTCACTCCCAGGGACACTTACCTACGAGCAGTACTTC
v_gene: TRBV15; d_gene: -; abundance: -; j_gene: TRBJ1-4; CDR3aa: CATSRDRGGYNEKLFF; CDR3nt: TGTGCCACCAGCAGAGATCGGGGGGGATATAATGAAAAACTGTTTTTT
v_gene: TRBV5-4; d_gene: -; abundance: once; j_gene: TRBJ2-3; CDR3aa: CASTESVSTDTQYF; CDR3nt: TGTGCCAGCACGGAAAGCGTGTCCACAGATACGCAGTATTTT
v_gene: TRBV19; d_gene: -; abundance: -; j_gene: TRBJ2-7; CDR3aa: CASSFGGVSYEQYF; CDR3nt: TGTGCCAGTAGTTTCGGCGGCGTCTCCTACGAGCAGTACTTC
v_gene: TRBV5-1; d_gene: TRBD2; abundance: -; j_gene: TRBJ2-7; CDR3aa: CASSLSGTPSYEQYF; CDR3nt: TGCGCCAGCAGCTTGAGCGGGACCCCCTCCTACGAGCAGTACTTC
v_gene: TRBV5-4; d_gene: -; abundance: once; j_gene: TRBJ2-4; CDR3aa: CASSLRSASAKNIQYF; CDR3nt: TGTGCCAGCAGCTTAAGGTCAGCCTCCGCCAAAAACATTCAGTACTTC
v_gene: TRBV13; d_gene: -; abundance: -; j_gene: TRBJ1-1; CDR3aa: CASSLGGLNTEAFF; CDR3nt: TGTGCCAGCAGCTTAGGAGGGTTGAACACTGAAGCTTTCTTT
v_gene: TRBV11-3; d_gene: TRBD2; abundance: -; j_gene: TRBJ2-1; CDR3aa: CASSFLAGDYNEQFF; CDR3nt: TGTGCCAGCAGCTTCTTAGCGGGAGACTACAATGAGCAGTTCTTC
v_gene: TRBV11-1; d_gene: -; abundance: -; j_gene: TRBJ2-3; CDR3aa: CASSHPKNTQYF; CDR3nt: TGTGCCAGCAGCCACCCCAAGAATACGCAGTATTTT
v_gene: TRBV6-5; d_gene: -; abundance: once; j_gene: TRBJ1-1; CDR3aa: CASHRPGEVTEAFF; CDR3nt: TGTGCCAGCCACAGGCCAGGGGAGGTCACTGAAGCTTTCTTT
v_gene: TRBV7-7; d_gene: -; abundance: few; j_gene: TRBJ2-1; CDR3aa: CASSPQTGNEQFF; CDR3nt: TGTGCTAGCAGCCCACAGACGGGCAATGAGCAGTTCTTC
v_gene: TRBV6-6; d_gene: -; abundance: few; j_gene: TRBJ1-5; CDR3aa: CASRDRANSNQPQHF; CDR3nt: TGTGCCAGCAGGGACCGTGCAAATAGCAATCAGCCCCAGCATTTT
v_gene: TRBV7-2; d_gene: -; abundance: -; j_gene: TRBJ2-3; CDR3aa: CASSLVALAFSTDTQYF; CDR3nt: TGTGCCAGCAGCTTAGTGGCCCTAGCCTTCAGCACAGATACGCAGTATTTT
v_gene: TRBV7-2; d_gene: TRBD2; abundance: -; j_gene: TRBJ2-2; CDR3aa: CASRSYSGVGTGELFF; CDR3nt: TGTGCCAGCAGATCCTATAGCGGGGTAGGAACCGGGGAGCTGTTTTTT
v_gene: TRBV29-1; d_gene: TRBD1; abundance: -; j_gene: TRBJ1-3; CDR3aa: CSAGQGGNTIYF; CDR3nt: TGCAGCGCCGGACAGGGGGGAAACACCATATATTTT
v_gene: TRBV5-6; d_gene: -; abundance: once; j_gene: TRBJ2-7; CDR3aa: CASSFGTSYEQYF; CDR3nt: TGTGCCAGCAGCTTCGGGACATCTTACGAGCAGTACTTC
v_gene: TRBV6-5; d_gene: TRBD1; abundance: -; j_gene: TRBJ1-2; CDR3aa: CASSYRGTGETF; CDR3nt: TGTGCCAGCAGTTACAGGGGGACAGGGGAAACCTTC
v_gene: TRBV9; d_gene: TRBD1; abundance: once; j_gene: TRBJ2-2; CDR3aa: CASSPRDRVFAGELFF; CDR3nt: TGTGCCAGCAGTCCCCGGGACAGGGTATTTGCCGGGGAGCTGTTTTTT
v_gene: TRBV7-7; d_gene: TRBD2; abundance: few; j_gene: TRBJ2-2; CDR3aa: CASSLIGGSGSPGELFF; CDR3nt: TGTGCTAGCAGCTTAATCGGGGGAAGCGGGAGTCCCGGGGAGCTGTTTTTT
v_gene: TRBV6-4; d_gene: -; abundance: -; j_gene: TRBJ2-3; CDR3aa: CASSDGGRGTDTQYF; CDR3nt: TGTGCCAGCAGTGACGGGGGCCGGGGCACAGATACGCAGTATTTT
v_gene: TRBV7-9; d_gene: -; abundance: -; j_gene: TRBJ2-5; CDR3aa: CASIGRTFQETQYF; CDR3nt: TGTGCCAGCATCGGTCGGACATTCCAAGAGACCCAGTACTTC
v_gene: TRBV29-1; d_gene: TRBD2; abundance: -; j_gene: TRBJ2-3; CDR3aa: CSVVPLPLAGSGDTQYF; CDR3nt: TGCAGCGTTGTTCCTCTCCCGCTAGCGGGAAGTGGGGATACGCAGTATTTT
v_gene: TRBV5-1; d_gene: -; abundance: -; j_gene: TRBJ2-3; CDR3aa: CASSLGGNTDTQYF; CDR3nt: TGCGCCAGCAGCTTGGGGGGAAACACAGATACGCAGTATTTT
v_gene: TRBV23-1; d_gene: -; abundance: -; j_gene: TRBJ1-5; CDR3aa: CASSRQRRYGNQPQHF; CDR3nt: TGCGCCAGCAGCCGCCAGAGGCGATACGGCAATCAGCCCCAGCATTTT
v_gene: TRBV6-1; d_gene: TRBD1; abundance: few; j_gene: TRBJ1-1; CDR3aa: CASSPQGARDTEAFF; CDR3nt: TGTGCCAGCAGTCCTCAGGGGGCCAGGGACACTGAAGCTTTCTTT
v_gene: TRBV10-2; d_gene: -; abundance: -; j_gene: TRBJ2-5; CDR3aa: CASRGGLQETQYF; CDR3nt: TGCGCCAGCAGGGGGGGGCTACAAGAGACCCAGTACTTC
v_gene: TRBV21-1; d_gene: -; abundance: -; j_gene: TRBJ2-7; CDR3aa: CASSKAWERAYEQYF; CDR3nt: TGTGCCAGCAGCAAAGCGTGGGAACGCGCCTACGAGCAGTACTTC
v_gene: TRBV30; d_gene: TRBD2; abundance: -; j_gene: TRBJ2-1; CDR3aa: CACDTSGSRWNEQFF; CDR3nt: TGTGCCTGCGACACTAGCGGGAGTAGATGGAATGAGCAGTTCTTC
v_gene: TRBV6-1; d_gene: TRBD2; abundance: -; j_gene: TRBJ2-3; CDR3aa: CASSEGLAGFGDTQYF; CDR3nt: TGTGCCAGCAGTGAAGGACTAGCGGGGTTCGGAGATACGCAGTATTTT
v_gene: TRBV7-9; d_gene: -; abundance: -; j_gene: TRBJ2-1; CDR3aa: CASSLVGYNEQFF; CDR3nt: TGTGCCAGCAGCTTAGTCGGGTACAATGAGCAGTTCTTC
v_gene: TRBV11-1; d_gene: -; abundance: -; j_gene: TRBJ2-3; CDR3aa: CASSLSGTVTDTQYF; CDR3nt: TGTGCCAGCAGTCTCTCCGGGACCGTCACAGATACGCAGTATTTT
v_gene: TRBV10-3; d_gene: TRBD2; abundance: -; j_gene: TRBJ2-2; CDR3aa: CAISPIRTSGNTGELFF; CDR3nt: TGTGCCATCAGCCCCATTAGGACTAGCGGGAACACCGGGGAGCTGTTTTTT
v_gene: TRBV6-5; d_gene: -; abundance: once; j_gene: TRBJ1-3; CDR3aa: CASSRAASSGNTIYF; CDR3nt: TGTGCCAGCAGCCGAGCAGCCTCCTCTGGAAACACCATATATTTT
v_gene: TRBV6-1; d_gene: -; abundance: once; j_gene: TRBJ2-7; CDR3aa: CASSPNVYEQYF; CDR3nt: TGTGCCAGCAGCCCCAACGTCTACGAGCAGTACTTC
v_gene: TRBV7-2; d_gene: TRBD2; abundance: -; j_gene: TRBJ2-1; CDR3aa: CASSLVSGRGNEQFF; CDR3nt: TGTGCCAGCAGCTTAGTTAGCGGGAGAGGGAATGAGCAGTTCTTC
v_gene: TRBV10-3; d_gene: TRBD2; abundance: -; j_gene: TRBJ2-3; CDR3aa: CAISNPGLAGGKHTQYF; CDR3nt: TGTGCCATCAGTAATCCGGGACTAGCGGGAGGGAAACATACGCAGTATTTT
v_gene: TRBV20-1; d_gene: -; abundance: -; j_gene: TRBJ2-3; CDR3aa: CSARRGDTQYF; CDR3nt: TGCAGTGCTAGGCGGGGAGATACGCAGTATTTT
v_gene: TRBV10-2; d_gene: -; abundance: -; j_gene: TRBJ1-1; CDR3aa: CASSYRQLEAFF; CDR3nt: TGCGCCAGCAGTTATCGACAGCTTGAAGCTTTCTTT
v_gene: TRBV20-1; d_gene: -; abundance: -; j_gene: TRBJ2-1; CDR3aa: CSARDSIEQFF; CDR3nt: TGCAGTGCTAGGGACTCCATAGAGCAGTTCTTC
v_gene: TRBV12-5; d_gene: -; abundance: few; j_gene: TRBJ2-2; CDR3aa: CASVLSVMAGELFF; CDR3nt: TGTGCTAGTGTGCTTAGCGTGATGGCCGGGGAGCTGTTTTTT
v_gene: TRBV6-9; d_gene: TRBD1; abundance: -; j_gene: TRBJ1-5; CDR3aa: CASSRDRASNQPQHF; CDR3nt: TGTGCCAGCAGCAGGGACAGAGCAAGCAATCAGCCCCAGCATTTT
v_gene: TRBV7-7; d_gene: TRBD2; abundance: once; j_gene: TRBJ2-1; CDR3aa: CASSLTMGLAGVSSYNEQFF; CDR3nt: TGTGCTAGCAGCTTGACCATGGGACTAGCGGGCGTAAGCTCCTACAATGAGCAGTTCTTC
v_gene: TRBV7-3; d_gene: TRBD2; abundance: once; j_gene: TRBJ2-7; CDR3aa: CASSPEGREAGYEQYF; CDR3nt: TGTGCCAGCAGCCCCGAGGGGCGGGAGGCGGGCTACGAGCAGTACTTC
v_gene: TRBV30; d_gene: TRBD1; abundance: -; j_gene: TRBJ1-1; CDR3aa: CAWSPKRDRRNTEAFF; CDR3nt: TGTGCCTGGAGCCCCAAACGGGACAGGAGGAACACTGAAGCTTTCTTT
v_gene: TRBV2; d_gene: TRBD1; abundance: -; j_gene: TRBJ1-5; CDR3aa: CASSDDRDQPQHF; CDR3nt: TGTGCCAGCAGTGATGACAGGGATCAGCCCCAGCATTTT
v_gene: TRBV19; d_gene: TRBD1; abundance: -; j_gene: TRBJ1-1; CDR3aa: CASSFTPGQGQKRARNTEAFF; CDR3nt: TGTGCCAGTAGTTTTACACCGGGACAGGGACAAAAAAGGGCCAGGAACACTGAAGCTTTCTTT
v_gene: TRBV11-2; d_gene: -; abundance: -; j_gene: TRBJ1-2; CDR3aa: CASSLLGDFGYTF; CDR3nt: TGTGCCAGCAGCTTATTAGGGGACTTTGGCTACACCTTC
v_gene: TRBV29-1; d_gene: -; abundance: -; j_gene: TRBJ1-1; CDR3aa: CSVGVNTEAFF; CDR3nt: TGCAGCGTTGGAGTAAACACTGAAGCTTTCTTT